A selection of T cell receptor beta chains follows, all from one sample in a study of cytomegalovirus exposure and HLA in healthy donors. The protocol was immunoSEQ multiplex PCR, while the TCRdb copy is restricted to in-frame clones and leaves out a portion. The sample lists over 130,000 clones, about three fifths occurring once. Sequenced: PBMCs. Receptors were obtained from an older woman in good health and CMV-seropositive. Both conserved end residues are part of each CDR3. Fields, in order: J gene, D gene, V gene, clone size, CDR3 protein, CDR3 DNA. D genes are given only for firm matches. Where a row states a size, it is once, few, many or the class of an expanded clone; other rows omit it.

>TRBJ2-2|NA|TRBV6-1|NA
CASKGWNTGELFF
TGTGCCAGCAAGGGGTGGAACACCGGGGAGCTGTTTTTT
>TRBJ2-2|TRBD2|TRBV7-3|NA
CASSFGTSSANTGELFF
TGTGCCAGCAGCTTCGGGACTAGCAGTGCGAACACCGGGGAGCTGTTTTTT
>TRBJ2-6|NA|TRBV5-3|NA
CARSLFSRTSSSGANVLTF
TGTGCCAGAAGCTTGTTCTCTAGGACATCAAGCTCTGGGGCCAACGTCCTGACTTTC
>TRBJ2-7|NA|TRBV5-4|NA
CASAWELSYEQYF
TGTGCCAGCGCGTGGGAGCTATCCTACGAGCAGTACTTC
>TRBJ1-2|TRBD1|TRBV19|NA
CASSITGQGYGYTF
TGTGCCAGTAGTATTACAGGACAGGGCTATGGCTACACCTTC
>TRBJ2-3|TRBD1|TRBV5-1|NA
CASSRDRPNTGDTQYF
TGCGCCAGCAGTCGGGACAGGCCGAACACCGGAGATACGCAGTATTTT
>TRBJ2-5|TRBD1|TRBV2|NA
CASSGDRGTQYF
TGTGCCAGCAGTGGCGACAGGGGGACCCAGTACTTC
>TRBJ1-2|TRBD1|TRBV4-1|few
CASNPSGQGHYGYTF
TGCGCCAGCAATCCTTCCGGACAGGGTCACTATGGCTACACCTTC
>TRBJ2-5|NA|TRBV7-6|NA
CASSLKRAGNQETQYF
TGTGCCAGCAGCTTAAAACGGGCCGGGAACCAAGAGACCCAGTACTTC
>TRBJ1-2|TRBD1|TRBV5-8|few
CASSLADNKGAPGYGYTF
TGTGCCAGCAGCTTGGCCGACAATAAGGGGGCCCCAGGGTATGGCTACACCTTC
>TRBJ2-7|TRBD2|TRBV28|few
CASSLLAGNYEQYF
TGTGCCAGCAGTTTGTTAGCGGGGAACTACGAGCAGTACTTC
>TRBJ2-2|NA|TRBV9|NA
CASSVGNSNTGELFF
TGTGCCAGCAGCGTCGGGAACTCAAACACCGGGGAGCTGTTTTTT
>TRBJ2-1|TRBD2|TRBV10-3|once
CANRDYNNEQFF
TGTGCCAACCGGGACTACAACAATGAGCAGTTCTTC
>TRBJ2-1|TRBD1|TRBV5-1|NA
CASSQGTVSYNEQFF
TGCGCCAGCAGTCAGGGGACAGTCTCCTACAATGAGCAGTTCTTC
>TRBJ1-2|TRBD1|TRBV5-5|NA
CASSSEGQGRGYGYTF
TGTGCCAGCAGCTCGGAGGGACAGGGAAGGGGCTATGGCTACACCTTC
>TRBJ2-7|TRBD2|TRBV5-1|NA
CASSLGLAGNYEQYF
TGCGCCAGCAGCTTGGGACTAGCGGGAAACTACGAGCAGTACTTC
>TRBJ2-3|NA|TRBV9|NA
CATRTDTQYF
TGTGCCACTAGGACAGATACGCAGTATTTT
>TRBJ1-4|NA|TRBV4-3|few
CASSPRGGTTNEKLFF
TGCGCCAGCAGCCCACGAGGAGGGACAACTAATGAAAAACTGTTTTTT
>TRBJ1-2|TRBD1|TRBV7-2|NA
CASSWRDRGLGYTF
TGTGCCAGCAGCTGGCGGGACAGGGGGCTAGGCTACACCTTC
>TRBJ2-7|TRBD2|TRBV11-2|NA
CASRRDGTKMDEQYF
TGTGCCAGCAGGAGAGATGGGACTAAAATGGACGAGCAGTACTTC
>TRBJ1-5|NA|TRBV6-5|NA
CASGYRDQPQHF
TGTGCCAGCGGTTACCGAGATCAGCCCCAGCATTTT
>TRBJ1-1|NA|TRBV9|once
CASSVVQALNTEAFF
TGTGCCAGCAGCGTAGTACAGGCCCTGAACACTGAAGCTTTCTTT
>TRBJ2-2|TRBD2|TRBV6-1|NA
CASSEAGGTGELFF
TGTGCCAGCAGTGAAGCGGGGGGGACCGGGGAGCTGTTTTTT
>TRBJ2-5|NA|TRBV28|NA
CASSLLSGQYQETQYF
TGTGCCAGCAGTTTACTGTCGGGACAATACCAAGAGACCCAGTACTTC
>TRBJ1-4|NA|TRBV25-1|NA
CASSATRFPTNEKLFF
TGTGCCAGCAGTGCCACCCGGTTCCCAACTAATGAAAAACTGTTTTTT
>TRBJ1-2|TRBD1|TRBV28|NA
CASSSTGQGYRYYGYTF
TGTGCCAGCAGTTCCACCGGACAGGGTTATCGGTACTATGGCTACACCTTC